This T cell receptor beta chain was captured in a study of identical twins. Findings of the study overall: Cross-sectional statistical analysis was relied on for the conclusions, without the same donors being followed.

Trimming took off 5 bases at V and 7 bases at J, with 11 bases between the two ends. The CDR3 is 13 residues long. Germline V lookup: CDR1 SEHNR, CDR2 FQNEAQ (reference sequence). This clonotype was counted at least ten times. No antigen is known for it. TCRdb recomputed calls from the 5' RACE reads with MiXCR, one row per CDR3 protein. The data hold 690,000 or so distinct CDR3 sequences, with 8.6% observed a single time. These data were also filed under a second study, of yellow fever vaccine responses in identical twins. That source reports: Vaccine T cell responses of twins reportedly seemed partly convergent and partly personalized.

Sequenced material: PBMCs. This sequence was found in a woman between 18 and 29 years old in good health. The rearrangement links TRBV7-9 to TRBJ1-4, with D maybe TRBD1 (5 bases). In DNA, the CDR3 is TGTGCCAGCAGCCTGGGGGGAGGTGAAAAACTGTTTTTT. Its protein is CASSLGGGEKLFF.